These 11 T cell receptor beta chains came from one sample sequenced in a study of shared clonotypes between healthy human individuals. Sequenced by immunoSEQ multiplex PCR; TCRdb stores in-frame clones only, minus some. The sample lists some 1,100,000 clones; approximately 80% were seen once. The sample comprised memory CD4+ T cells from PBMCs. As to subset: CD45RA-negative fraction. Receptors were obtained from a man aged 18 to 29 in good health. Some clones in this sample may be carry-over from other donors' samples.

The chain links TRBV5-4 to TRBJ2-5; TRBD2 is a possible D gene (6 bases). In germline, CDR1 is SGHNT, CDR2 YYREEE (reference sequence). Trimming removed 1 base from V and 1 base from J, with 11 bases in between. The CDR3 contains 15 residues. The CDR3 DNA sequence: TGTGCCAGCAGCTTGTGGGAGGCCTTCCAAGAGACCCAGTACTTC. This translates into CASSLWEAFQETQYF.

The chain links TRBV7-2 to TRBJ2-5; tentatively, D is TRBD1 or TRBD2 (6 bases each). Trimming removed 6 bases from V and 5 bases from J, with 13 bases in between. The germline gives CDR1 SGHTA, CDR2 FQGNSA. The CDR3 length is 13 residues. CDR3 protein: CASRNRAGETQYF. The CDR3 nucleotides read TGTGCCAGCAGAAACAGGGCGGGGGAGACCCAGTACTTC.

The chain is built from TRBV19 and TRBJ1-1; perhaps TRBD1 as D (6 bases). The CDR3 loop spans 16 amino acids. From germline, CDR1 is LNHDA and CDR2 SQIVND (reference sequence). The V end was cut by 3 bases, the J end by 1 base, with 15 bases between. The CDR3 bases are TGTGCCAGTAGTATCTCCACAGGGAAAGGGAACACTGAAGCTTTCTTT. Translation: CASSISTGKGNTEAFF.

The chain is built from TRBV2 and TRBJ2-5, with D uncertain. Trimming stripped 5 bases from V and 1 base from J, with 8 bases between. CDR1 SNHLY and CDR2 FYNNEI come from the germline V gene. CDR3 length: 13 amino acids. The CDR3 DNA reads TGTGCCAGCAGTAGGTCACGCCAAGAGACCCAGTACTTC. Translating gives CASSRSRQETQYF.

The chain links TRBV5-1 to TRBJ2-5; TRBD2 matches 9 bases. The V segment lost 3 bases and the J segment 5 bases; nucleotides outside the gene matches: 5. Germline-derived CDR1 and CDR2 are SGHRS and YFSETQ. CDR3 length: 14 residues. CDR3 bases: TGCGCCAGCAGCTCCTTAGCGGGAGCGGAGACCCAGTACTTC. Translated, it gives CASSSLAGAETQYF.

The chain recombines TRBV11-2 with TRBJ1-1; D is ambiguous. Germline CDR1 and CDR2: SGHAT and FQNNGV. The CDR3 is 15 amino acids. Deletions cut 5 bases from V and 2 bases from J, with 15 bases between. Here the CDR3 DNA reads TGTGCCAGCAGCCAAGCGGGCAACCGCAACACTGAAGCTTTCTTT. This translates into CASSQAGNRNTEAFF.

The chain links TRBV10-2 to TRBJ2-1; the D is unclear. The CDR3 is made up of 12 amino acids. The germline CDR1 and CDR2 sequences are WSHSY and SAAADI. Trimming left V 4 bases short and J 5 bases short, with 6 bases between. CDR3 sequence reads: CASSASNNEQFF. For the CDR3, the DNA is TGCGCCAGCAGTGCCAGTAACAATGAGCAGTTCTTC.

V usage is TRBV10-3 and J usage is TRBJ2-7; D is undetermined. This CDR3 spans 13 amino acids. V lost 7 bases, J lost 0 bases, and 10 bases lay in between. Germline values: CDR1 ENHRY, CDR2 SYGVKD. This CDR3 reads CAITRGSSYEQYF. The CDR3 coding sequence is TGTGCCATCACTCGCGGCAGCTCCTACGAGCAGTACTTC.

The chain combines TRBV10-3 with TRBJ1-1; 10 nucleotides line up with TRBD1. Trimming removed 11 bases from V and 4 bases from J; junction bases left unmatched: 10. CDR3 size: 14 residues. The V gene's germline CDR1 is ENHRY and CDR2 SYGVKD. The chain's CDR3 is CAATRDRGRTEAFF. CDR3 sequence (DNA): TGTGCCGCTACCAGGGACAGGGGTCGCACTGAAGCTTTCTTT.

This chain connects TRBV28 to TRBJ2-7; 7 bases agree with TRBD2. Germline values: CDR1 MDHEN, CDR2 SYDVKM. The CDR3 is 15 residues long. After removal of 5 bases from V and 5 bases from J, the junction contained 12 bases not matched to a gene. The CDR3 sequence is CASSRSGTKRHEQYF. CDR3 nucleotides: TGTGCCAGCAGTCGTTCCGGGACTAAACGCCACGAGCAGTACTTC. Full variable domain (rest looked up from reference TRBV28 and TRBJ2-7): DVKVTQSSRYLVKRTGEKVFLECVQDMDHENMFWYRQDPGLGLRLIYFSYDVKMKEKGDIPEGYSVSREKKERFSLILESASTNQTSMYLCASSRSGTKRHEQYFGPGTRLTVT.

The CDR3 bases are TGCGCCAGCAGCCAAGACTCGTCGTGGGACAGTCTGAACACTGAAGCTTTCTTT. Translated, it gives CASSQDSSWDSLNTEAFF. The chain is built from TRBV4-1 and TRBJ1-1; the match to TRBD1 covers 7 bases. Germline CDR1 is MGHRA and CDR2 is YSYEKL. V dropped 0 bases and J dropped 0; count of bases not matched to a gene: 10. This CDR3 has 18 residues.